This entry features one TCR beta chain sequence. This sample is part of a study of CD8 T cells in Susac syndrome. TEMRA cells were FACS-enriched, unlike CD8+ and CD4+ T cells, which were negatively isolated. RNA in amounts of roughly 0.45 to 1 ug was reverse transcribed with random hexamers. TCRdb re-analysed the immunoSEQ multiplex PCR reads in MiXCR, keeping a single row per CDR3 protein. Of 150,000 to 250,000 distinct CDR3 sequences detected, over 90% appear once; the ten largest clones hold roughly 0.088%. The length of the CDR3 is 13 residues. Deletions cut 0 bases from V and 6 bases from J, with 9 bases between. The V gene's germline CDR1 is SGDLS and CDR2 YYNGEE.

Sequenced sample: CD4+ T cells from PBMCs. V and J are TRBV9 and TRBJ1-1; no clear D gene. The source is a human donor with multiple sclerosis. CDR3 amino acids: CASSVGIISEAFF. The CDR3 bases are TGTGCCAGCAGCGTAGGGATTATCTCTGAAGCTTTCTTT.